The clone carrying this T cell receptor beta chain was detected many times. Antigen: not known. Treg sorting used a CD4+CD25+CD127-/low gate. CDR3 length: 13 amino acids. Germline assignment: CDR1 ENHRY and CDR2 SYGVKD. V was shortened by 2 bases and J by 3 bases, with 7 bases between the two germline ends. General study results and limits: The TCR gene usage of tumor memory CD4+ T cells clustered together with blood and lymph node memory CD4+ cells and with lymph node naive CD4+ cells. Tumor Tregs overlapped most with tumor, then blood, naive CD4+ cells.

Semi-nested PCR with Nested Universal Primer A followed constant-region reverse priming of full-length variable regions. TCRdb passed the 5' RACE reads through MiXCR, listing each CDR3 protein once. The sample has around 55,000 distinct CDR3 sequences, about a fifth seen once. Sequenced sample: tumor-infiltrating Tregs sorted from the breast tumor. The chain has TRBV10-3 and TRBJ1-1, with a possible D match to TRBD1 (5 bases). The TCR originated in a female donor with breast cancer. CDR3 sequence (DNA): TGTGCCATCAGTGAGCAGGGCTACACTGAAGCTTTCTTT. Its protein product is CAISEQGYTEAFF.